This TCR beta chain was identified in a study of T cell responses to AZD1222 COVID-19 vaccine. Study-wide background: Both about-4-week and about-12-week second-dose recipients were combined.

Study-wide findings and caveats: Samples come after the peak T cell response, not at day 14. Baseline seropositivity characterized only a handful of AZD1222 recipients. Among vaccine-associated CD4 TCRs, coverage spanned spike, with dominance at 160-218 and 743-854.

Notes on this clone: The antigen remains unidentified.

V was trimmed by 6 bases and J by 4 bases, leaving 12 bases between them. The CDR3 covers 13 residues. Clones were sequenced by immunoSEQ multiplex PCR, and TCRdb holds only the in-frame ones, with some missing. The profile covers fewer than 200,000 clones, with around 92% appearing a single time and roughly a tenth taken by the ten largest. The sequence was collected from an adult in good health. V usage is TRBV12-3 or TRBV12-4 and J usage is TRBJ1-2; D call uncertain. Specimen: peripheral blood, collected on day 0 of AZD1222 vaccination. The CDR3 is CASSLSYGYGYTF. CDR3 DNA sequence: TGTGCCAGCAGCCTGTCCTATGGCTATGGCTACACCTTC.